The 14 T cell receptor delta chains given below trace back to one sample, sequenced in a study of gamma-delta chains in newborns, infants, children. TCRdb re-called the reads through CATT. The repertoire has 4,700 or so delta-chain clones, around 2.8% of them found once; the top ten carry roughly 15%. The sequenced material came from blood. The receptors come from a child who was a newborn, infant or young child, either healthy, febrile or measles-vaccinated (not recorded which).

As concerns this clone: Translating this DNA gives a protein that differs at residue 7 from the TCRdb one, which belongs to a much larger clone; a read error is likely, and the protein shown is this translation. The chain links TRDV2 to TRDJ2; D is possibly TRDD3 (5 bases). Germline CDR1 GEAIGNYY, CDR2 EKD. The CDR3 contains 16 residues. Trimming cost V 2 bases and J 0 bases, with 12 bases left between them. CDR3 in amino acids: CACDILVAALTAQLFF. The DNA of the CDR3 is TGTGCCTGTGACATACTGGTGGCCGCTTTGACAGCACAACTCTTCTTT.

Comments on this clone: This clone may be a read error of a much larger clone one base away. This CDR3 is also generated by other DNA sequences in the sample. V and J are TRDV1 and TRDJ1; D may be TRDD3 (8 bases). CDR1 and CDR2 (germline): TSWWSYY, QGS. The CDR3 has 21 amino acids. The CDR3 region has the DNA TGTGCCCTTGGGGAAGGGTTCCTACTCTCCCGTACTGGGGGGGACACCGATAAACTCATCTTT. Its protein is CALGEGFLLSRTGGDTDKLIF.

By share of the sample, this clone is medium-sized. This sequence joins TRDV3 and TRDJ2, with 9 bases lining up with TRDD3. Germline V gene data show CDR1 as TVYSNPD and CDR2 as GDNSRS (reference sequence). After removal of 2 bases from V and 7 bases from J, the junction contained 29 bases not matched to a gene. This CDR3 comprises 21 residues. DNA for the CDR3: TGTGCCTTTTCCCGTTCCTTTGCTACTGGGCATACCGGGGATACGCAAGCACAACTCTTCTTT. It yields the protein CAFSRSFATGHTGDTQAQLFF.

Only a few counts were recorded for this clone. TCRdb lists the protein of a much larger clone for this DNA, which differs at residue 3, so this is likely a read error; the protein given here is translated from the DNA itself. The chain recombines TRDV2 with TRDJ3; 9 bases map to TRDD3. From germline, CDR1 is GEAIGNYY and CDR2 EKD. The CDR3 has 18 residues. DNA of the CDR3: TGTGCCTATGACACCGTTGGGGGATACTCCTGGGACACCCGACAGATGTTTTTC. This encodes CAYDTVGGYSWDTRQMFF.

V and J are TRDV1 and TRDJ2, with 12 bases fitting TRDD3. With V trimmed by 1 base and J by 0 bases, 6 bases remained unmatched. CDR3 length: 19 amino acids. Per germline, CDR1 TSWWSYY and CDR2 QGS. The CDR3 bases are TGTGCTCTTGGGGAACCCCTTCCTGGGGGATACGCTTTGACAGCACAACTCTTCTTT. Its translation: CALGEPLPGGYALTAQLFF.

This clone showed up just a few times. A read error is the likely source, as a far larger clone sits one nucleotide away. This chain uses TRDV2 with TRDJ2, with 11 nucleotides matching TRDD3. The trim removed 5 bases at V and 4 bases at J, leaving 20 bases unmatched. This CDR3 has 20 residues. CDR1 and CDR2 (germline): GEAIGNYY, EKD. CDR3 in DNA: TGTGCCTGTGTACCGTACTGGGGGATAATTGGGAGTCCACAGACAGCACAACTCTTCTTT. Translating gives CACVPYWGIIGSPQTAQLFF.

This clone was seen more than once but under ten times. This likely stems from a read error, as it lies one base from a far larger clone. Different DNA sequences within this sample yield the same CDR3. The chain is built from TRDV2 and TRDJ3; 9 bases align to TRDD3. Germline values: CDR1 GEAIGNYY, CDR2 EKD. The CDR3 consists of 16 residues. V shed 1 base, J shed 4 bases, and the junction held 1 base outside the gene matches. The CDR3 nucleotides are TGTGCCTGTGACACTTGGGGGATATGGGACACCCGACAGATGTTTTTC. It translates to CACDTWGIWDTRQMFF.

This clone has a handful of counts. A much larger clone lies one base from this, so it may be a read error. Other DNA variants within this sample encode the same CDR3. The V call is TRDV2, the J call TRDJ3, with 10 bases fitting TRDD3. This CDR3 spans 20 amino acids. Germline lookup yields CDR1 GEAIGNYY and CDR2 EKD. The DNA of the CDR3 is TGTGCCTGTGACACTGTACTGGGGGATTCAAGCTCCTGGGACACCCGCCAGATGTTTTTC. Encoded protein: CACDTVLGDSSSWDTRQMFF.

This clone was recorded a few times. The CDR3 here is CACDNGGYGTDKLIF. Written as DNA, the CDR3 is TGTGCCTGTGACAATGGGGGATATGGCACCGATAAACTCATCTTT. The chain uses TRDV2 and TRDJ1, with TRDD3 matching 9 bases. V gave up 2 bases and J gave up 1 base; unmatched junction bases: 4. Germline V CDR1 and CDR2: GEAIGNYY, EKD. This CDR3 is built from 15 residues.

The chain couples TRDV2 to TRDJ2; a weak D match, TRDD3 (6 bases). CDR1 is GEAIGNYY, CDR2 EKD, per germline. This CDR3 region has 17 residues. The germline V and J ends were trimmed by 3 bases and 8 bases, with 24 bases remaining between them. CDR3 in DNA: TGTGCCTGTGACCCCATGGGGGCCGCCTCTTTGGCGGCACAACTCTTCTTT. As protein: CACDPMGAASLAAQLFF.

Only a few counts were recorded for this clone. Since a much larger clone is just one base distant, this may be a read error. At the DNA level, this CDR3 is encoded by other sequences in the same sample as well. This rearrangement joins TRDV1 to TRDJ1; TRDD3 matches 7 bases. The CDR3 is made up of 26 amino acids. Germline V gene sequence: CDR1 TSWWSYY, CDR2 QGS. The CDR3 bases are TGCGCTCTTGGGGAACTAGAGGGAAGGTGTTCGCGTCCGGGGGATCCCTTTAAACCGTACACCGATAAACTCATCTTT. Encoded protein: CALGELEGRCSRPGDPFKPYTDKLIF.

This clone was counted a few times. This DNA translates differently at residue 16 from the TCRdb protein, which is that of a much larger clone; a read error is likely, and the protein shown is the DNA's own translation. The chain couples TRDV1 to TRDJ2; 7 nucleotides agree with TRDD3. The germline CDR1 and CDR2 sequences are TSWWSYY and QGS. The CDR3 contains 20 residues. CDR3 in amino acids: CALGELGWNMGDPLTTQLFF. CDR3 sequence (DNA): TGTGCTCTTGGGGAACTAGGGTGGAACATGGGGGACCCTTTGACAACACAACTCTTCTTT.

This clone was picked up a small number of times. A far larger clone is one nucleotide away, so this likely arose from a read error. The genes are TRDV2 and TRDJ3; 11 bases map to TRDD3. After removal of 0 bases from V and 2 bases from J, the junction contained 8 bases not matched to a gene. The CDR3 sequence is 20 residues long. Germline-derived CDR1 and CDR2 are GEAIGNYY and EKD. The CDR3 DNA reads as TGTGCCTGTGACACCGTGGGGGATACGAAGGGCCCCTGGGACACCCGACAGATGTTTTTC. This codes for CACDTVGDTKGPWDTRQMFF.

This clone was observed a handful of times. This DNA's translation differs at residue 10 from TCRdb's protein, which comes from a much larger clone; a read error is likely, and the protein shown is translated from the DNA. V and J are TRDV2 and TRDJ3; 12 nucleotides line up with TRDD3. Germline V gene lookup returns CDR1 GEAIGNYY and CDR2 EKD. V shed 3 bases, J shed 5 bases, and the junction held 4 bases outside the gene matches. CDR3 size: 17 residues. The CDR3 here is CACDVLGDTRDTRQMFF. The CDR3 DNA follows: TGTGCCTGTGACGTACTGGGGGATACCCGGGACACCCGACAGATGTTTTTC.